This T cell receptor beta chain originates from a study of cytomegalovirus exposure and HLA in healthy donors. Points on this clone: Other DNA sequences in this specimen translate into the identical CDR3.

The PCR had 60 Vbeta and 13 Jbeta primers. Produced via immunoSEQ multiplex PCR; TCRdb's table is partial and in-frame only. The repertoire holds 150,000 to 200,000 clones, with approximately 73% as singletons. V lost 5 bases to trimming and J lost 2 bases, with 10 bases between them. Germline CDR1 SSHAT, CDR2 FNYEAQ (reference sequence). The CDR3 consists of 14 residues. Sequenced input: PBMCs. This sequence joins TRBV7-7 and TRBJ1-3, with D maybe TRBD1 (5 bases). The sequence derives from a woman aged 30 to 39 in good health and CMV-seropositive. For the CDR3, the DNA is TGTGCCAGCAGCCCCCAGGGTCCTGGAAACACCATATATTTT. Its protein product is CASSPQGPGNTIYF. The full variable domain, completed using reference TRBV7-7 and TRBJ1-3, is GAGVSQSPRYKVTKRGQDVTLRCDPISSHATLYWYQQALGQGPEFLTYFNYEAQPDKSGLPSDRFSAERPEGSISTLTIQRTEQRDSAMYRCASSPQGPGNTIYFGEGSWLTVV.